This T cell receptor beta chain appears in the sequencing data of a study of CD8+ T cells in alopecia areata (dated by TCRdb to 2017 to 2018). Describing the broader study: Treated patients were enrolled in an open-label pilot trial of oral tofacitinib, 5 to 10 mg twice daily, for moderate-to-severe alopecia areata. Tofacitinib was given for 6 to 18 months, followed by 6 months of follow-up off drug to assess delayed response and recurrence. In treated patients, disease severity was measured using the SALT score, which gives the percentage of scalp surface area affected. To study T cell clonal expansion in alopecia areata, the researchers applied high-throughput TCRbeta sequencing to both the C3H/HeJ mouse model and human patients. Human TCRbeta sequencing covered scalp tissue and sorted CD4+ and CD8+ peripheral blood T cells from patchy and totalis/universalis alopecia areata patients and healthy controls. Biopsies were taken from tofacitinib-treated patients at baseline and at 4 and 24 weeks of treatment, and a later scalp biopsy was taken in several of the tofacitinib-treated patients. Scalp clonality was compared across normal scalp (n=4), patchy alopecia areata scalp (n=8), and alopecia totalis/universalis scalp (n=8). RNA was obtained with the PAXgene miRNA kit for fixed scalp, the miRNeasy kit for PBMCs, and the RNeasy kit for mouse skin. TCRbeta CDR3 regions were amplified by immunoSEQ multiplex PCR with 35 Vbeta forward and 13 Jbeta reverse primers. Study-wide conclusions, independent of this receptor: Tofacitinib significantly decreased scalp clonality and the number of expanded CD8+ clones among the top 100 scalp clones. Unlike mouse skin, which is dominated by gammadelta T cells, normal human skin has resident alphabeta T cells that are also sequenced, and this complicates analysis of the scalp TCR repertoire. Shared TCR sequences between patients were less evident than in mice, which may be partly attributable to HLA diversity in the patient population. Because the treated cohort was small and included a single nonresponder, larger studies are needed to assess links between baseline CD8+ expansion and response. Higher clonality and more expanded CD8+ clones were observed in lesional scalp than in normal scalp, particularly in alopecia totalis/universalis, a finding suggestive of antigenic drive. Many expanded lesional clones persisted in scalp and blood during tofacitinib treatment, which may partly explain relapse after stopping treatment.

In regard to this clone: The antigen it binds to is not known. No base quality values were provided; no much bigger clone lies one nucleotide off.

The label giving this sample's time point can be read as: around 24 weeks on oral tofacitinib. The meaning of the sample's treatment or condition label: oral pan-JAK inhibitor, 5-10 mg twice daily. From alopecia areata patients, peripheral blood was collected along with lesional scalp punch biopsies. PBMCs were separated by density centrifugation and stained for CD3, CD4 and CD8, after which CD4+ and CD8+ T cells were sorted on a FACSAria. Library construction relied on the immunoSEQ multiplex PCR assay. RNA was extracted from all samples and reverse transcribed into cDNA as template for TCR sequencing. SuperScript III was used to make first-strand cDNA, primed with a 2:1 mix of oligo-dT and random hexamers. A synthetic immune receptor repertoire was used to assess amplification bias, and residual bias was removed computationally. Under the source paper's analysis protocol: Raw reads were preprocessed for error removal, and CDR3 was defined according to IMGT conventions as running from the conserved cysteine to phenylalanine. Clonality was computed as 1 minus the Shannon entropy, with the entropy normalized by log2 of the number of productive unique TCRs. Scalp TCRbeta sequences were cross-referenced with sorted blood CD4 and CD8 repertoires so that the CD4 or CD8 identity of scalp clones could be inferred. The immuneACCESS repertoire file appears here via TCRdb, limited to in-frame rearrangements. These files lack a portion of the clones; in checked studies, under half of the deficit traces to unresolved V genes, and the cause of the others is not known. For V, J and clone size, that table is used; D and trimming come from the DNA. Counted in this sample were around 180,000 clones; over 55% of them appeared once. The ten largest clones capture approximately 0.97% of the sample.

Looking up the germline V gene yields CDR1 SGHRS and CDR2 YFSETQ. Its CDR3 holds 14 amino acids, cysteine through phenylalanine. Here the CDR3 DNA is all that survives: 42 bases in frame from base 1. V is clipped by 4 bases and J by 5 bases, and the sequence between their germline boundaries is 15 bases long. The sample in question was CD4+ T cells sorted from blood, obtained at week 24, from a patient treated with tofacitinib. The sequence was collected from a human donor with alopecia areata. The sequence is built from TRBV5-1 and TRBJ2-5; possibly the D gene is TRBD1, per 5 matching bases. The CDR3 protein: CASSPQSPGETQYF. The bases read TGCGCCAGCAGCCCACAAAGCCCAGGGGAGACCCAGTACTTC.